The 30 T cell receptor beta chains reported below all come from one sample, sequenced in a study of blood T cell repertoires in COVID-19. The repertoire was sequenced with immunoSEQ multiplex PCR; TCRdb's copy has only in-frame clones and lacks some. The data contain 300,000 to 400,000 clones, about 91% of them singletons. Sequencing was carried out using peripheral blood. All receptors come from a woman in her 30s with COVID-19, enrolled during active disease.

The chain recombines TRBV7-8 with TRBJ2-1; tentatively, D is TRBD1 (5 bases). The CDR3 spans 12 residues. Between the trimmed V and J ends, which lost 5 bases and 4 bases, there was a span of 6 bases. Germline CDR1 and CDR2: SGHVS and FQNEAQ. The CDR3 reads CASSRQYNEQFF. The CDR3, as DNA: TGTGCCAGCAGCCGACAGTACAATGAGCAGTTCTTC.

This rearrangement joins TRBV4-3 to TRBJ1-2, with TRBD1 as a possible D gene (5 bases). Per germline, CDR1 LGHNA and CDR2 YSLEER. The CDR3 contains 15 residues. V shed 1 base and J shed 4 bases, with 13 bases lying between them. For the CDR3, the DNA is TGCGCCAGCAGCCAAGCTCTCAGGGCACTCTATGGCTACACCTTC. It specifies CASSQALRALYGYTF.

The chain carries TRBV19 and TRBJ1-2, with TRBD1 matching 10 bases. The germline V gene encodes CDR1 LNHDA and CDR2 SQIVND (reference sequence). This CDR3 has 14 amino acids. J was trimmed by 7 bases and V by 9 bases; bases with no gene match: 11. The CDR3 DNA follows: TGTGCCAGCGGACAGGGGGAGTATAGTATTGGCTACACCTTC. This encodes CASGQGEYSIGYTF.

This chain connects TRBV6-6 to TRBJ1-1, with unresolved D. V lost 1 base, J lost 7 bases, and 10 bases lay in between. This CDR3 has 13 amino acids. In germline, CDR1 is MNHNY, CDR2 SVGAGI (reference sequence). CDR3 in amino acids: CASSYLGLGEAFF. The DNA for the CDR3 is TGTGCCAGCAGTTACTTGGGCCTGGGTGAAGCTTTCTTT.

The chain joins TRBV5-6 to TRBJ1-5, with 7 bases matching TRBD1. The CDR3 is 16 amino acids. The V segment lost 3 bases and the J segment 3 bases; nucleotides outside the gene matches: 9. The germline gives CDR1 SGHDT, CDR2 YYEEEE. CDR3 DNA sequence: TGTGCCAGCAGCTCCGGGACAGACCTACTCAATCAGCCCCAGCATTTT. Residues: CASSSGTDLLNQPQHF.

The J gene is TRBJ2-3, the V gene TRBV13, with 9 bases aligning to TRBD2. V dropped 1 base and J dropped 6; count of bases not matched to a gene: 5. There are 15 residues in the CDR3. CDR1 is PRHDT, CDR2 FYEKMQ, per germline (reference sequence). The chain's CDR3 is CASSLDGTSSDTQYF. The CDR3 nucleotides are TGTGCCAGCAGCTTAGATGGGACTAGCAGCGATACGCAGTATTTT.

V and J are TRBV15 and TRBJ2-7; D remains ambiguous. CDR3 length: 13 amino acids. V lost 6 bases, J lost 2 bases, and 11 bases lay in between. The germline V gene has CDR1 LNHNV and CDR2 YYDKDF (reference sequence). CDR3 loop: CATRRDGAYEQYF. The CDR3 DNA reads TGTGCCACCAGGCGCGACGGAGCCTACGAGCAGTACTTC. Based on the CDR3 plus reference TRBV15 and TRBJ2-7, the full variable domain is DAMVIQNPRYQVTQFGKPVTLSCSQTLNHNVMYWYQQKSSQAPKLLFHYYDKDFNNEADTPDNFQSRRPNTSFCFLDIRSPGLGDTAMYLCATRRDGAYEQYFGPGTRLTVT.

As regards this clone: A read error may produce the germline difference seen at one junction end. This chain connects TRBV4-3 to TRBJ1-2, with no clear D. The CDR3 loop spans 11 amino acids. The germline V gene has CDR1 LGHNA and CDR2 YSLEER. This CDR3 is CASSQDQSDLF. The CDR3 bases are TGCGCCAGCAGCCAAGATCAGAGTGACTTATTC.

In this sample, this clone turned up a few times. This chain links TRBV14 with TRBJ1-3; 10 bases match TRBD1. In germline, CDR1 is SGHDN, CDR2 FVKESK. Trimming removed 6 bases from V and 4 bases from J; junction bases left unmatched: 6. CDR3 length: 15 amino acids. CDR3 DNA sequence: TGTGCCAGCAGTCGGGACAGGGGAGGAGGAAACACCATATATTTT. As protein: CASSRDRGGGNTIYF.

This chain connects TRBV5-8 to TRBJ1-3; D remains ambiguous. The CDR3 is 13 residues long. CDR1 and CDR2 from the germline V gene are SGHTS and YDEGEE. Trimming stripped 7 bases from V and 1 base from J, with 9 bases between. CDR3 sequence (DNA): TGTGCCAGCCCCATCCTATCTGGAAACACCATATATTTT. Its translation: CASPILSGNTIYF. The variable domain in full, with the rest retrieved from reference TRBV5-8 and TRBJ1-3, is EAGVTQSPTHLIKTRGQQATLRCSPISGHTSVYWYQQALGLGLQFLLWYDEGEERNRGNFPPRFSGRQFPNYSSELNVNALELEDSALYLCASPILSGNTIYFGEGSWLTVV.

This chain uses TRBV11-2 with TRBJ1-4; 7 bases map to TRBD1. The CDR3 extends over 13 amino acids. Germline V CDR1 and CDR2: SGHAT, FQNNGV. J was trimmed by 10 bases and V by 6 bases; bases with no gene match: 8. CDR3 in amino acids: CASRSHRGGKLFF. The CDR3, as DNA: TGTGCCAGCAGGTCCCACAGGGGAGGAAAACTGTTTTTT.

V is TRBV4-2 and J is TRBJ1-6, with 8 bases matching TRBD1. The CDR3 contains 15 residues. Germline-derived CDR1 and CDR2 are LGHNA and YNFKEQ. V lost 1 base and J lost 11; bases outside the gene matches: 7. Written as DNA, the CDR3 is TGTGCCAGCAGCCAAGTCAGGACAGGGTTGACACCCCTCCACTTT. The encoded protein is CASSQVRTGLTPLHF.

This chain connects TRBV2 to TRBJ1-5, with D unresolved. In germline, CDR1 is SNHLY, CDR2 FYNNEI. The V gene lost 3 bases and the J gene lost 0 bases, with 9 bases spanning the gap. The CDR3 length is 15 residues. The CDR3 sequence: CASSEGFYSNQPQHF. The CDR3 DNA reads as TGTGCCAGCAGTGAGGGCTTTTATAGCAATCAGCCCCAGCATTTT.

This clone has just one count. This rearrangement joins TRBV19 to TRBJ2-1; 7 bases fit TRBD2. J lost 5 bases, V lost 7 bases, and 11 bases had no gene match. CDR3 length: 15 residues. Germline V gene lookup returns CDR1 LNHDA and CDR2 SQIVND (reference sequence). CDR3 in DNA: TGTGCCAGTACCCGTGGGGCTAGCGGCGACAATGAGCAGTTCTTC. Translating gives CASTRGASGDNEQFF.

The chain has TRBV11-2 and TRBJ2-5; D is uncertain. This CDR3 has 11 amino acids. Germline lookup yields CDR1 SGHAT and CDR2 FQNNGV. Trimming shortened V by 4 bases and J by 5 bases, and 5 bases separated the two germline ends. CDR3: CASSYGETQYF. The CDR3 bases are TGTGCCAGCAGCTACGGGGAGACCCAGTACTTC.

The V call is TRBV30, the J call TRBJ1-1; D remains unclear. The CDR3 has 12 amino acids. Germline loops: CDR1 GTSNPN, CDR2 SVGIG (reference sequence). The V end was cut by 3 bases, the J end by 5 bases, with 10 bases between. CDR3 nucleotides: TGTGCCTGGAGGAGTATTAGAACTGAAGCTTTCTTT. Its translation is CAWRSIRTEAFF. Variable domain in full (rest from reference TRBV30 and TRBJ1-1): SQTIHQWPATLVQPVGSPLSLECTVEGTSNPNLYWYRQAAGRGLQLLFYSVGIGQISSEVPQNLSASRPQDRQFILSSKKLLLSDSGFYLCAWRSIRTEAFFGQGTRLTVV.

This chain links TRBV19 with TRBJ1-1; no definite D call. The CDR3 has 13 residues. The germline CDR1 and CDR2 sequences are LNHDA and SQIVND (reference sequence). The V end lost 6 bases, the J end lost 7 bases, and 15 bases lay between the germline ends. The CDR3 DNA reads TGTGCCAGTAGCTCTGGGCCCGAACGTGAAGCTTTCTTT. Translated: CASSSGPEREAFF.

This chain links TRBV9 with TRBJ2-1; a weak D match, TRBD2 (5 bases). Trimming cost V 0 bases and J 10 bases, with 8 bases left between them. Germline V lookup: CDR1 SGDLS, CDR2 YYNGEE. The CDR3 has 12 amino acids. Here the CDR3 DNA reads TGTGCCAGCAGCGTAGGCCCGGGAGAGCAGTTCTTC. Its protein is CASSVGPGEQFF.

The V and J genes are TRBV7-9 and TRBJ1-1; TRBD1 aligns across 7 bases. Germline lookup yields CDR1 SEHNR and CDR2 FQNEAQ (reference sequence). With 5 bases clipped from V and 4 bases from J, the junction kept 16 bases outside the gene matches. The CDR3 sequence is 17 residues long. The CDR3 loop reads CASSRRKGGQAGTEAFF. CDR3 sequence (DNA): TGTGCCAGCAGCCGACGAAAAGGCGGACAGGCGGGCACTGAAGCTTTCTTT.

The chain is built from TRBV5-5 and TRBJ1-3, with 8 bases that match TRBD1. V gave up 5 bases and J gave up 2 bases; unmatched junction bases: 3. The CDR3 is made up of 14 amino acids. The germline CDR1 and CDR2 sequences are SGHKS and YYEKEE (reference sequence). The CDR3 region has the DNA TGTGCCAGCAGGCCGACAGGGGCTGGAAACACCATATATTTT. It translates to CASRPTGAGNTIYF.

The chain is built from TRBV28 and TRBJ1-5; 7 bases line up with TRBD1. There are 13 residues in the CDR3. Germline V gene lookup returns CDR1 MDHEN and CDR2 SYDVKM. The ends lost 6 bases at V and 11 bases at J; junction bases unmatched: 10. CDR3 sequence reads: CASSQHKQGSQHF. The CDR3 DNA reads as TGTGCCAGCAGCCAACATAAACAGGGGTCCCAGCATTTT.

This clone was seen just once. This chain uses TRBV6-2 or TRBV6-3 with TRBJ2-4, with 8 bases fitting TRBD1. Per germline, CDR1 MNHEY and CDR2 SVGEGT. V trimming: 5 bases; J trimming: 7 bases; junction bases outside the gene matches: 16. This CDR3 spans 17 amino acids. DNA for the CDR3: TGTGCCAGCAGTCCCTCCGACAGGGGCTATTACGGGAACATTCAGTACTTC. Encoded protein: CASSPSDRGYYGNIQYF.

The chain carries TRBV28 and TRBJ1-6; 7 bases align to TRBD1. V dropped 4 bases and J dropped 5; count of bases not matched to a gene: 14. Looked up from germline, CDR1 is MDHEN and CDR2 is SYDVKM. The CDR3 loop spans 18 amino acids. The CDR3 DNA reads TGTGCCAGCAGTTCCCTCAGATCGGACAGGCAGAATAATTCACCCCTCCACTTT. Its translation is CASSSLRSDRQNNSPLHF. The whole variable domain, filled in from reference TRBV28 and TRBJ1-6, reads DVKVTQSSRYLVKRTGEKVFLECVQDMDHENMFWYRQDPGLGLRLIYFSYDVKMKEKGDIPEGYSVSREKKERFSLILESASTNQTSMYLCASSSLRSDRQNNSPLHFGNGTRLTVT.

J is TRBJ1-2 and V is TRBV18; 7 nucleotides align to TRBD1. V gave up 2 bases and J gave up 7 bases; unmatched junction bases: 7. The CDR3 consists of 14 residues. The germline gives CDR1 KGHSH, CDR2 LQKENI. Written as DNA, the CDR3 is TGTGCCAGCTCACCAAACAGGGGTTCGGGTGGCTACACCTTC. It is translated as CASSPNRGSGGYTF.

V gene TRBV7-8 combines with J gene TRBJ2-1; D is possibly TRBD1 (5 bases). The germline gives CDR1 SGHVS, CDR2 FQNEAQ. The CDR3 extends over 16 amino acids. Between the trimmed V and J ends, which lost 5 bases and 5 bases, there was a span of 19 bases. CDR3 in amino acids: CASSTRIQVQNNEQFF. CDR3 coding DNA: TGTGCCAGCAGCACCCGGATACAGGTACAAAACAATGAGCAGTTCTTC.

This chain links TRBV7-3 with TRBJ2-1; D gene ambiguous. The CDR3 consists of 12 residues. CDR1 and CDR2 from the germline V gene are SGHTA and FQGTGA. Deletions cut 4 bases from V and 5 bases from J, with 6 bases between. The CDR3 here is CASSSPNNEQFF. In DNA, the CDR3 is TGTGCCAGCAGCTCTCCTAACAATGAGCAGTTCTTC.

V and J are TRBV5-4 and TRBJ2-7, with D perhaps matching TRBD2 (7 bases). Looked up from germline, CDR1 is SGHNT and CDR2 is YYREEE (reference sequence). The CDR3 has 18 amino acids. The ends were cut back, 4 bases at V and 2 bases at J, with 25 bases in the middle. CDR3 DNA: TGTGCCAGCAGCGTCCTTAAGCCGCGGGGGCCCGGTACCTACGAGCAGTACGTC. Protein sequence: CASSVLKPRGPGTYEQYV.

The chain employs TRBV7-2 and TRBJ1-2; D possibly corresponds to TRBD1 (6 bases). The V gene's germline CDR1 is SGHTA and CDR2 FQGNSA. The germline V and J ends were trimmed by 0 bases and 4 bases, with 15 bases remaining between them. The CDR3 is 16 residues long. The CDR3 here is CASSLATGGPIYGYTF. In nucleotides, the CDR3 is TGTGCCAGCAGCTTAGCGACCGGGGGGCCCATCTATGGCTACACCTTC.

This sequence joins TRBV7-9 and TRBJ2-5, with a possible D match to TRBD1 (6 bases). Between the trimmed V and J ends, which lost 3 bases and 5 bases, there was a span of 13 bases. This CDR3 is 14 amino acids long. Germline lookup yields CDR1 SEHNR and CDR2 FQNEAQ (reference sequence). This chain's CDR3 is CASSFWDTLETQYF. The CDR3 DNA sequence: TGTGCCAGCAGCTTCTGGGACACCCTCGAGACCCAGTACTTC.

This rearrangement joins TRBV6-5 to TRBJ2-7, with 9 bases lining up with TRBD2. Germline V CDR1 and CDR2: MNHEY, SVGAGI. Trimming cost V 4 bases and J 1 base; bases outside gene matches: 5. This CDR3 is built from 15 residues. Here the CDR3 DNA reads TGTGCCAGCAGTTCCCCTCTAGCGGGATCCTACGAGCAGTACTTC. Its protein product is CASSSPLAGSYEQYF.